These 27 T cell receptor beta chains originate from one sample sequenced in a study of CD8 T cells in Susac syndrome. RNA, at about 0.45 to 1 ug, was reverse transcribed with random hexamers. MiXCR, applied by TCRdb to the immunoSEQ multiplex PCR reads, yields one record per CDR3 protein. This table has around 200,000 distinct CDR3 sequences, 95% appearing once. Input material: CD4+ T cells from PBMCs. Receptors originate from a human donor with multiple sclerosis.

V usage is TRBV9 and J usage is TRBJ2-1; D not resolved. The germline gives CDR1 SGDLS, CDR2 YYNGEE. Trimming took off 2 bases at V and 8 bases at J, with 11 bases between the two ends. The CDR3 totals 13 residues. The CDR3 sequence: CASSVTDGYEQFF. Here the CDR3 DNA reads TGTGCCAGCAGCGTGACCGATGGTTATGAGCAGTTCTTC.

The chain joins TRBV3-1 to TRBJ2-1, with D perhaps matching TRBD2 (6 bases). This CDR3 has 14 amino acids. The V gene's germline CDR1 is LGHDT and CDR2 YNNKEL (reference sequence). Deletions cut 4 bases from V and 6 bases from J, with 13 bases between. The CDR3 bases are TGTGCCAGCAGCCTGGGGACTGCCACCAATGAGCAGTTCTTC. Translation gives CASSLGTATNEQFF.

The chain has TRBV9 and TRBJ1-1; D gene ambiguous. Germline CDR1 SGDLS, CDR2 YYNGEE. With 3 bases removed from V and 3 bases from J, the gap between germline ends came to 12 bases. The CDR3 covers 14 residues. The CDR3, as DNA: TGTGCCAGCAGCGCAGGAGACGGGTACACTGAAGCTTTCTTT. It translates to CASSAGDGYTEAFF.

The chain joins TRBV20-1 to TRBJ2-1; tentatively, D is TRBD1 (5 bases). Trimming stripped 5 bases from V and 7 bases from J, with 18 bases between. The CDR3 extends over 14 amino acids. CDR1 is DFQATT and CDR2 is SNEGSKA in the germline V gene (reference sequence). The DNA of the CDR3 is TGCAGTGCTCCAGGCAGGGTCCCAGGGAATGAGCAGTTCTTC. Protein product: CSAPGRVPGNEQFF.

This chain links TRBV20-1 with TRBJ2-1; D perhaps matches TRBD1 (6 bases). Between the trimmed V and J ends, which lost 6 bases and 4 bases, there was a span of 16 bases. CDR1 DFQATT and CDR2 SNEGSKA come from the germline V gene (reference sequence). The CDR3 loop spans 14 amino acids. Written as DNA, the CDR3 is TGCAGTGCCCTGACAGGTAGGGGATACAATGAGCAGTTCTTC. Protein: CSALTGRGYNEQFF.

The rearrangement joins TRBV12-3 or TRBV12-4 to TRBJ2-6; D unclear. With 3 bases removed from V and 0 bases from J, the gap between germline ends came to 6 bases. This CDR3 spans 15 amino acids. CDR3 amino acids: CASSFASSGANVLTF. The CDR3 DNA reads as TGTGCCAGCAGTTTTGCAAGCTCTGGGGCCAACGTCCTGACTTTC.

CDR3 sequence (DNA): TGTGCCAGCAGCCGTTCCGTAGGGAATGGGGATACGCAGTATTTT. Translated, it gives CASSRSVGNGDTQYF. The chain links TRBV9 to TRBJ2-3; no clear D. This CDR3 has 15 residues. CDR1 and CDR2 (germline): SGDLS, YYNGEE. V shed 4 bases and J shed 6 bases, with 18 bases lying between them.

The chain links TRBV7-8 to TRBJ2-5; 8 positions agree with TRBD2. Germline-derived CDR1 and CDR2 are SGHVS and FQNEAQ. V was pared by 5 bases and J by 2 bases, with 10 bases of the junction left unmatched. The CDR3 runs 16 residues. The CDR3 here is CASSALGGGLQETQYF. The CDR3 nucleotides are TGTGCCAGCAGCGCCCTTGGCGGGGGGCTACAAGAGACCCAGTACTTC.

J is TRBJ1-2 and V is TRBV3-1; D remains unclear. Per germline, CDR1 LGHDT and CDR2 YNNKEL (reference sequence). This CDR3 region has 15 residues. The V end was cut by 1 base, the J end by 6 bases, with 15 bases between. In nucleotides, the CDR3 is TGTGCCAGCAGCCAAGGAGGCGGCAGTAATGATGGCTACACCTTC. It encodes CASSQGGGSNDGYTF.

The CDR3 bases are TGTGCCAGCACCTTCCAGGGAGCTCCTGGAAACACCATATATTTT. Its translation: CASTFQGAPGNTIYF. The rearrangement uses TRBV2 and TRBJ1-3, with D maybe TRBD1 (5 bases). The V end was cut by 7 bases, the J end by 2 bases, with 15 bases between. Germline values: CDR1 SNHLY, CDR2 FYNNEI. This CDR3 is 15 amino acids long.

V is TRBV27 and J is TRBJ2-5, with 11 nucleotides matching TRBD2. V lost 8 bases, J lost 1 base, and 18 bases stayed unmatched. The CDR3 consists of 19 residues. The V gene's germline CDR1 is MNHEY and CDR2 SMNVEV (reference sequence). CDR3 loop: CASHFLGLAGGASQETQYF. CDR3 in DNA: TGTGCCAGCCACTTTTTAGGACTAGCGGGCGGAGCCTCCCAAGAGACCCAGTACTTC.

The genes are TRBV30 and TRBJ2-2; D might be TRBD1 (5 bases). CDR1 and CDR2 from the germline V gene are GTSNPN and SVGIG (reference sequence). The CDR3 totals 16 residues. In DNA form, the CDR3 reads TGTGCTCCCTCACGACAGCCGATTACGAACACCGGGGAGCTGTTTTTT. It is translated as CAPSRQPITNTGELFF.

The chain joins TRBV30 to TRBJ2-7; no reliable D call. The CDR3 loop spans 12 amino acids. CDR1 and CDR2 from the germline V gene are GTSNPN and SVGIG (reference sequence). Between the trimmed V and J ends, which lost 1 base and 4 bases, there was a span of 8 bases. CDR3 sequence reads: CAWSAPAYEQYF. The CDR3 nucleotides read TGTGCCTGGAGTGCCCCGGCGTACGAGCAGTACTTC.

This clonotype was observed once. The chain recombines TRBV25-1 with TRBJ2-1, with 7 positions matching TRBD2. V shed 7 bases, J shed 4 bases, and the junction held 7 bases outside the gene matches. Germline CDR1 MGHDK, CDR2 SYGVNS. This CDR3 spans 14 amino acids. CDR3 coding DNA: TGTGCCAGCACGCAGGGTAGCGGGTACAATGAGCAGTTCTTC. Its protein product is CASTQGSGYNEQFF.

V usage is TRBV18 and J usage is TRBJ2-7; 9 bases are shared with TRBD1. The germline CDR1 and CDR2 sequences are KGHSH and LQKENI. The CDR3 extends over 13 amino acids. V shed 3 bases and J 5 bases; nucleotides not matched to a gene: 2. CDR3 DNA: TGTGCCAGCTCACCTCGGGACAGGGACGAGCAGTACTTC. Translation gives CASSPRDRDEQYF.

This chain links TRBV24-1 with TRBJ2-1; D is unclear. The V and J ends lost 12 bases and 5 bases respectively, with 10 bases between them. Germline CDR1 and CDR2: KGHDR and SFDVKD. The CDR3 has 11 amino acids. The CDR3 bases are TGTGCCTCTCCGGGTGACAATGAGCAGTTCTTC. This codes for CASPGDNEQFF.

This chain uses TRBV29-1 with TRBJ1-2; TRBD1 agrees at 10 bases. CDR3 length: 13 amino acids. Germline V gene data show CDR1 as SQVTM and CDR2 as ANQGSEA. The trim removed 6 bases at V and 6 bases at J, leaving 7 bases unmatched. Here the CDR3 reads CSVGQGRGNGYTF. As DNA, the CDR3 is TGCAGCGTGGGACAGGGGCGAGGAAATGGCTACACCTTC. The entire variable domain, with the rest obtained from reference TRBV29-1 and TRBJ1-2, is as follows: SAVISQKPSRDICQRGTSLTIQCQVDSQVTMMFWYRQQPGQSLTLIATANQGSEATYESGFVIDKFPISRPNLTFSTLTVSNMSPEDSSIYLCSVGQGRGNGYTFGSGTRLTVV.

The chain uses TRBV18 and TRBJ1-2; 9 bases are shared with TRBD1. CDR1 and CDR2 (germline): KGHSH, LQKENI. V lost 0 bases to trimming and J lost 6 bases; unmatched junction nucleotides: 5. The CDR3 sequence is 15 residues long. CDR3 sequence (DNA): TGTGCCAGCTCACCACCGACAGGGGGAGATAATGGCTACACCTTC. Translated: CASSPPTGGDNGYTF.

This rearrangement joins TRBV15 to TRBJ1-2; 7 positions agree with TRBD1. V dropped 6 bases and J dropped 5; count of bases not matched to a gene: 15. The CDR3 loop spans 16 amino acids. The germline gives CDR1 LNHNV, CDR2 YYDKDF (reference sequence). CDR3 sequence (DNA): TGTGCCACCAGTAGGGGAGTGGCAGGGGGGGATTATGGCTACACCTTC. Its protein is CATSRGVAGGDYGYTF.

This clonotype appeared a few times. The chain recombines TRBV11-2 with TRBJ2-3; weak D call: TRBD1 (6 bases). V lost 5 bases and J 7 bases, leaving 16 bases between the germline ends. This CDR3 region has 14 residues. The germline V gene encodes CDR1 SGHAT and CDR2 FQNNGV. The CDR3 sequence: CASSPLQGPNTQYF. The CDR3 bases are TGTGCCAGCAGCCCCCTCCAGGGGCCTAATACGCAGTATTTT. Together with reference TRBV11-2 and TRBJ2-3, the CDR3 gives the full variable domain: EAGVAQSPRYKIIEKRQSVAFWCNPISGHATLYWYQQILGQGPKLLIQFQNNGVVDDSQLPKDRFSAERLKGVDSTLKIQPAKLEDSAVYLCASSPLQGPNTQYFGPGTRLTVL.

The J gene is TRBJ1-2, the V gene TRBV27; no definite D call. V was trimmed by 5 bases and J by 7 bases, leaving 14 bases between them. CDR1 is MNHEY, CDR2 SMNVEV, per germline (reference sequence). The CDR3 is 13 amino acids. CDR3 DNA: TGTGCCAGCAGTCGGACCGCCGGTGGTGGCTACACCTTC. Protein sequence: CASSRTAGGGYTF.

V is TRBV20-1 and J is TRBJ2-5, with TRBD1 matching over 9 bases. The CDR3 totals 13 residues. The V gene's germline CDR1 is DFQATT and CDR2 SNEGSKA (reference sequence). V lost 6 bases to trimming and J lost 5 bases; unmatched junction nucleotides: 7. In nucleotides, the CDR3 is TGCAGTGCGACAACAGGGGGCGAGGAGACCCAGTACTTC. Its translation is CSATTGGEETQYF.

The CDR3 loop reads CASSRRTGSNQPQHF. Written as DNA, the CDR3 is TGCGCCAGCAGTCGACGGACAGGGAGCAATCAGCCCCAGCATTTT. The chain employs TRBV23-1 and TRBJ1-5; 8 nucleotides align to TRBD1. TRBV23-1 is an ORF, with its function uncertain. The ends lost 4 bases at V and 1 base at J; junction bases unmatched: 3. This CDR3 spans 15 amino acids.

The chain links TRBV9 to TRBJ2-1, with D possibly matching TRBD2 (6 bases). Germline loops: CDR1 SGDLS, CDR2 YYNGEE. CDR3 length: 16 residues. The V end was cut by 3 bases, the J end by 2 bases, with 15 bases between. The CDR3 DNA reads as TGTGCCAGCAGCGGACGGACGGGGGACCCCTACAATGAGCAGTTCTTC. It encodes CASSGRTGDPYNEQFF.

This sequence joins TRBV12-3 or TRBV12-4 and TRBJ1-2; TRBD1 is a possible D gene (6 bases). The CDR3 runs 15 residues. Between the trimmed V and J ends, which lost 5 bases and 3 bases, there was a span of 16 bases. The chain's CDR3 is CASSRGDTRDYGYTF. The CDR3 DNA reads TGTGCCAGCAGTCGTGGGGACACTAGGGACTATGGCTACACCTTC.

The rearrangement links TRBV9 to TRBJ2-5; 13 nucleotides line up with TRBD2. Germline values: CDR1 SGDLS, CDR2 YYNGEE. The CDR3 has 17 residues. After removal of 3 bases from V and 4 bases from J, the junction contained 9 bases not matched to a gene. Here the CDR3 DNA reads TGTGCCAGCAGCGCGACCGGGACTAGCGGGGCCTTAGAGACCCAGTACTTC. Translated, it gives CASSATGTSGALETQYF.

J is TRBJ2-7 and V is TRBV3-1, with 11 bases lining up with TRBD2. This CDR3 comprises 16 residues. Germline loops: CDR1 LGHDT, CDR2 YNNKEL (reference sequence). V lost 4 bases and J lost 0; bases outside the gene matches: 5. CDR3 DNA sequence: TGTGCCAGCAGCCCGGGGACTAGCGGAGGCTCCTACGAGCAGTACTTC. It is translated as CASSPGTSGGSYEQYF.